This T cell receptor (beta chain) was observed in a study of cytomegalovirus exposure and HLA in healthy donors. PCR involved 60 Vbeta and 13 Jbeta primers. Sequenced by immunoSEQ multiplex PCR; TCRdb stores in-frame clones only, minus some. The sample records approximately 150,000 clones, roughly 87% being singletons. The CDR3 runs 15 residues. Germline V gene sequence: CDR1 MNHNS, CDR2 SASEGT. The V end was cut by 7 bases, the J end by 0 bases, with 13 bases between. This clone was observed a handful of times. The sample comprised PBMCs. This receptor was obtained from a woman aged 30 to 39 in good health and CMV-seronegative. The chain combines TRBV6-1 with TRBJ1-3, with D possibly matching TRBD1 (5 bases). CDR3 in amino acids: CASTRQSSSGNTIYF. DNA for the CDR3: TGTGCCAGCACCCGACAGAGTAGCTCTGGAAACACCATATATTTT.